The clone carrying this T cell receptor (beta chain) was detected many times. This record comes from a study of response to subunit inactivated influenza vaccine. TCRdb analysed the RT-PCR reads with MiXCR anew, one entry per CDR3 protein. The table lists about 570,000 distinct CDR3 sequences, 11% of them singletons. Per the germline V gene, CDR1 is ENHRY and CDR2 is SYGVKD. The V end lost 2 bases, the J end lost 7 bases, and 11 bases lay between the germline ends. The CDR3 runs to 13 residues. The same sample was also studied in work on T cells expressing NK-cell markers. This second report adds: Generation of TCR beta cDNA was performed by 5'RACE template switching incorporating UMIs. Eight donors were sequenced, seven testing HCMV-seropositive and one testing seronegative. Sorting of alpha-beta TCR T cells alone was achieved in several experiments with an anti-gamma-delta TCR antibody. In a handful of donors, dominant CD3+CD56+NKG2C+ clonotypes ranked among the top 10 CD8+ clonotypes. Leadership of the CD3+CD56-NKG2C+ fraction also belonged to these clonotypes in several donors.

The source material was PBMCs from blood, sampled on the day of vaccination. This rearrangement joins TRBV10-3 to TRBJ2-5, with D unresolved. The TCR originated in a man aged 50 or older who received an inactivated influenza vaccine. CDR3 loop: CAISEGAVGTQYF. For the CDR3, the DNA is TGTGCCATCAGTGAGGGCGCTGTGGGGACCCAGTACTTC.